These T cell receptor beta chains were read from a single sample in a study of PD-1 blockade in classical Hodgkin lymphoma. Using immunoSEQ multiplex PCR, the repertoire was profiled, and TCRdb retains in-frame clones only, with some absent. This table holds about 26,000 clones, over 60% found once. Sequences were derived from peripheral blood mononuclear cells (PBMCs), sampled before the second cycle of nivolumab. Source of these receptors: a human donor with classical Hodgkin lymphoma. The CDR3 runs from the conserved cysteine through the conserved F or W. The order of the fields is D gene, clone size, J gene, V gene, CDR3 protein, CDR3 DNA. A D gene is named only where the DNA matches it firmly. Clone size is stated in some rows and not others, as once, few, many or a class when expanded.

>TRBD1|once|TRBJ1-5|TRBV28
CASGQRQGGNQPQHF
TGTGCCAGCGGCCAGAGACAGGGTGGCAATCAGCCCCAGCATTTT
>NA|once|TRBJ1-2|TRBV5-1
CASSEGTYGYTF
TGCGCCAGCAGCGAAGGGACCTATGGCTACACCTTC
>NA|NA|TRBJ1-2|TRBV5-8
CASSLAAGVYYTF
TGTGCCAGCAGCTTGGCGGCAGGAGTATACTACACCTTC
>NA|few|TRBJ1-2|TRBV7-2
CASGGSYGYTF
TGTGCCAGCGGGGGCAGCTATGGCTACACCTTC
>TRBD1|NA|TRBJ2-5|TRBV11-3
CASSSRQGPQTQYF
TGTGCCAGCAGCTCAAGACAGGGGCCGCAGACCCAGTACTTC
>NA|few|TRBJ2-3|TRBV11-2
CASSLAGEPTDTQYF
TGTGCCAGCAGCTTAGCAGGGGAACCCACAGATACGCAGTATTTT
>TRBD1|few|TRBJ2-2|TRBV28
CASRLQGAGGGELFF
TGTGCCAGCAGATTACAGGGGGCGGGTGGCGGGGAGCTGTTTTTT
>TRBD2|NA|TRBJ2-7|TRBV5-1
CASSWTVLAGGEYEQYF
TGCGCCAGCAGCTGGACCGTACTAGCGGGGGGTGAATACGAGCAGTACTTC
>TRBD2|NA|TRBJ2-3|TRBV19
CASRAGGFTDTQYF
TGTGCCAGTAGGGCGGGAGGCTTTACAGATACGCAGTATTTT
>TRBD2|NA|TRBJ2-7|TRBV6-5
CASSGLAGRVEQYF
TGTGCCAGCAGTGGATTAGCGGGAAGGGTTGAGCAGTACTTC
>NA|NA|TRBJ1-3|TRBV30
CAWSAGTGNTIYF
TGTGCCTGGAGTGCGGGTACGGGAAACACCATATATTTT
>TRBD2|NA|TRBJ2-1|TRBV28
CASSELAGGSYNEQFF
TGTGCCAGCAGCGAACTAGCGGGGGGCTCCTACAATGAGCAGTTCTTC
>NA|NA|TRBJ2-1|TRBV4-3
CASSQTGYNEQFF
TGCGCCAGCAGCCAAACAGGTTACAATGAGCAGTTCTTC
>NA|NA|TRBJ2-7|TRBV18
CASSSPAYEQYF
TGTGCCAGCTCCTCACCGGCCTACGAGCAGTACTTC
>NA|NA|TRBJ2-7|TRBV6-5
CASSYWGRGYEQYF
TGTGCCAGCAGTTACTGGGGGCGCGGATACGAGCAGTACTTC
>NA|NA|TRBJ2-3|TRBV6-1
CASSETPHALEDTQYF
TGTGCCAGCAGTGAAACCCCACATGCGCTTGAAGATACGCAGTATTTT
>NA|NA|TRBJ2-2|TRBV29-1
CSVEAYNRGGHRGAVF
TGCAGCGTTGAGGCCTACAACAGGGGAGGACACCGGGGAGCTGTTTTT
>NA|once|TRBJ1-2|TRBV28
CASSSPGYGYTF
TGTGCCAGCAGTTCCCCAGGGTATGGCTACACCTTC
>NA|NA|TRBJ2-7|TRBV7-9
CASSLAGRGRPAYEQYF
TGTGCCAGCAGCTTAGCGGGGCGGGGCAGGCCGGCCTACGAGCAGTACTTC
>NA|NA|TRBJ2-7|TRBV9
CASSVDLGPSYEQYF
TGTGCCAGCAGCGTAGATTTGGGGCCTAGCTACGAGCAGTACTTC
>TRBD2|NA|TRBJ2-1|TRBV25-1
CASSEFPGGSEAYNEQFF
TGTGCCAGCAGTGAATTCCCCGGGGGGAGTGAGGCCTACAATGAGCAGTTCTTC
>NA|NA|TRBJ1-2|TRBV9
CASSGQNYGYTF
TGTGCCAGCAGCGGACAGAACTATGGCTACACCTTC
>NA|NA|TRBJ2-5|TRBV7-2
CASSSAGWQETQYF
TGTGCCAGCAGCTCCGCAGGGTGGCAAGAGACCCAGTACTTC
>NA|NA|TRBJ2-2|TRBV5-1
CASSLGVAGELFF
TGCGCCAGCAGCTTGGGCGTGGCCGGGGAGCTGTTTTTT
>NA|NA|TRBJ1-3|TRBV27
CASSSGRLSSGNTIYF
TGTGCCAGCAGTTCCGGCAGACTTAGCTCTGGAAACACCATATATTTT
>NA|NA|TRBJ2-7|TRBV6-5
CASGSSYEQYF
TGTGCCAGCGGTTCCTCCTACGAGCAGTACTTC
>NA|NA|TRBJ2-5|TRBV20-1
CSAQETQYF
TGCAGTGCTCAAGAGACCCAGTACTTC
>NA|NA|TRBJ2-5|TRBV28
CASSYRGLETQYF
TGTGCCAGCAGTTACAGGGGACTTGAGACCCAGTACTTC
>TRBD2|NA|TRBJ2-3|TRBV4-1
CASSPRSGSPDTQYF
TGCGCCAGCAGCCCCAGGAGCGGGAGCCCAGATACGCAGTATTTT
>TRBD1|few|TRBJ1-2|TRBV5-4
CASSSGQGGYGYTF
TGTGCCAGCAGCTCGGGACAGGGGGGGTATGGCTACACCTTC
>TRBD2|few|TRBJ2-2|TRBV28
CASSFQRGGNTGELFF
TGTGCCAGCAGTTTCCAGCGGGGGGGTAACACCGGGGAGCTGTTTTTT
>NA|NA|TRBJ1-5|TRBV7-2
CASSRGGRFDQPQHF
TGTGCCAGCAGCCGGGGGGGGAGGTTCGATCAGCCCCAGCATTTT
>NA|NA|TRBJ2-1|TRBV7-9
CASSLTRRYNEQFF
TGTGCCAGCAGCTTAACCAGAAGGTACAATGAGCAGTTCTTC
>NA|NA|TRBJ2-7|TRBV12-5
CASGNRDPQYF
TGTGCTAGTGGTAACAGGGATCCGCAGTACTTC
>NA|NA|TRBJ1-3|TRBV19
CASSIVEPGNTIYF
TGTGCCAGTAGTATCGTGGAGCCTGGAAACACCATATATTTT
>TRBD2|NA|TRBJ2-7|TRBV2
CASTLLAGSWSEQYF
TGTGCCAGCACTCTACTAGCGGGATCCTGGAGCGAGCAGTACTTC
>TRBD2|NA|TRBJ2-1|TRBV5-1
CASSPSGGADLNEQFF
TGCGCCAGCAGCCCAAGCGGGGGGGCCGATTTGAATGAGCAGTTCTTC
>NA|once|TRBJ1-6|TRBV9
CASSGVTGPLSPLHF
TGTGCCAGCAGCGGGGTCACAGGGCCTCTTTCACCCCTCCACTTT
>TRBD1|NA|TRBJ2-5|TRBV5-1
CASSTGQGGETQYF
TGCGCCAGCAGCACCGGACAGGGGGGAGAGACCCAGTACTTC